This TCR beta chain derives from a study of shared clonotypes between healthy human individuals (dated by TCRdb to the early 2020s). Regarding the research as a whole: The cohort comprised two women and a few men aged 18 to 49 years. Blood TCR repertoires of a handful of healthy adults were deeply sequenced to estimate repertoire size and the extent of clonotype sharing between individuals. For each donor, three plates each were used for CD4 naive and CD4 memory, two plates were used for CD8 naive, and one plate was used for CD8 memory. Leukapheresis yielded between about 0.8 and 8.9 billion PBMCs per donor. Different laboratories and diverse techniques were used to prepare libraries and sequence TCR repertoires, to increase sequencing depth and limit assay-specific biases. General conclusions and limits of the study: Incomplete sequencing was indicated by rarefaction of sorted-subset datasets, despite the large sequencing depth. Across four donors, approximately 4.6% of naive CD4, approximately 4% of naive CD8, under 2.5% of memory CD4, and roughly 0.41% of memory CD8 clonotypes were shared. Pairwise subsampling indicated that sequencing depth was expected to affect the degree of clonotype sharing among donors. Compared with non-shared clonotypes, clonotypes shared by all four sorted-subset donors had higher generation probabilities. Because the study included a small number of donors, the genetic and exposure-history diversity represented was limited. Sampling was restricted to blood, and TCR repertoires in tissue are likely to differ from TCR repertoires in blood. Naive subsets generally had larger estimated clonotype richness than memory subsets did.

As to this clone: The target of this receptor is not known. Base quality data are lacking; no much larger clone is found one base away.

V is shortened by 0 bases, J by 4 bases, and the region joining them spans 12 bases. Inclusive of the bounding cysteine and phenylalanine, the CDR3 is 14 residues long. Only CDR3 DNA remains: 42 bases, in frame from the first base. Taken from the germline V gene (reference sequence), the CDR1 and CDR2 loops are GTSNPN and SVGIG. TCR CDR3 regions were amplified from genomic DNA by multiplex PCR using the deep immunoSEQ assay. Extracted genomic DNA from each cell subset was distributed evenly across all wells of several immunoSEQ 96-well plates, and each plate was treated as a replicate. For sorted subsets, each replicate PCR was loaded with 200 ng genomic DNA, equivalent to some 27,000 T cell genomes. The purified libraries were quantified using a Qubit 3.0 fluorometer, sized with a Bioanalyzer 2100, and then quantified again using the KAPA Library Quantification kit. Each immunoSEQ 96-well plate was sequenced on its own single-read 150-cycle Illumina NextSeq 550 flow cell. Per the authors' processing: Because the immunoSEQ output held only junctional sequences and lacked quality scores, the filtering could not match the filtering applied to full-length reads. Sequences were annotated with PyIR, a Python wrapper for IgBLAST v1.9, using IMGT germline references to assign V/J genes and CDR3. Reads were filtered out if the reads had weak V/J assignments (E-value above 1e-6), no CDR3, stop codons, out-of-frame junctions, or ambiguous translated residues. V3J clonotypes were defined as sequences sharing the same inferred V gene, J gene, and CDR3 amino acid sequence. The percentage overlap between two repertoires was calculated by dividing the number of shared unique clonotypes by the size of the smaller repertoire. Three approaches were used to assess repertoire richness: RTK rarefaction, the Chao1 estimator, and Recon v2.1 estimates of unobserved clonotypes. For all TCRbeta clonotypes obtained by the gDNA method from a few donors, generation probabilities were computed with OLGA. Here the immuneACCESS table is served through TCRdb, limited to in-frame sequences with V and J called. Missing clones are a known gap in these copies; in checked studies unresolved V genes cover under half, and the rest lacks a known reason. That table is the source of V, J and clone size, and D and trimming were worked out from the DNA. This sample gives 2 million to 3 million clones in total; over 85% of them show up just once. The ten largest clones represent roughly 0.39% of the sample.

The donors were healthy, HIV-negative adults with no recently reported acute infections or vaccinations. Every donor was a Caucasian adult living in Nashville, Tennessee, USA. CD4+ T cells were enriched through magnetic negative selection, after which naive cells were positively selected on CD45RA and the remaining negative fraction served as the memory subset. Blood was obtained by leukapheresis, after which PBMCs were separated by Ficoll-Histopaque density gradient centrifugation and cryopreserved in liquid nitrogen vapor phase. Purity and quantity of every magnetically sorted T cell population were checked by analytical flow cytometry. Each sorted fraction had its genomic DNA isolated and then quantified by UV absorbance on a Nanodrop 2000c.

Recombination joined TRBV30 with TRBJ1-1, with a weak D call of TRBD1 (6 bases match). This receptor was taken from a young man in good health. Some clones in this sample may be carry-over from other donors' samples. Material for sequencing was naive CD4+ T cells from PBMCs. The meaning of the sample's cell subset or site label: CD45RA+ positively selected. The CDR3 reads as follows: CAWSVGGVSTEAFF. The nucleotide sequence reads TGTGCCTGGAGTGTAGGGGGGGTCAGCACTGAAGCTTTCTTT.